These T cell receptor beta chains were read from a single sample in a study of T cells expressing NK-cell markers. TCRdb re-analyzed the 5' RACE reads; it lists each CDR3 protein once, without DNA. There are a few hundred thousand distinct CDR3 sequences in the sample, with roughly 3.4% held by the top ten. The sample was blood T cells: a sorted CD56 or NKG2C T cell subset, CD4+ or CD8+ T cells, or bulk PBMC T cells (not recorded which). Every receptor here comes from a man in his late teens or twenties in good health. The CDR3 runs from the conserved cysteine through the conserved F or W. Each record gives: J gene, CDR3 length, V gene, CDR3 protein.

J gene: TRBJ2-1; CDR3 length: 16; V gene: TRBV24-1; CDR3 protein: CATSDRDRVGDNEQFF
J gene: TRBJ2-3; CDR3 length: 16; V gene: TRBV9; CDR3 protein: CASSVEAGANTDTQYF
J gene: TRBJ2-7; CDR3 length: 14; V gene: TRBV9; CDR3 protein: CASSEQEGLDEQYF
J gene: TRBJ2-3; CDR3 length: 16; V gene: TRBV12-3/TRBV12-4; CDR3 protein: CASSRGKTTGADTQYF
J gene: TRBJ2-1; CDR3 length: 16; V gene: TRBV18; CDR3 protein: CASSPLAGASHNEQFF
J gene: TRBJ2-3; CDR3 length: 12; V gene: TRBV11-2; CDR3 protein: CASSGGGNTQYF
J gene: TRBJ2-1; CDR3 length: 14; V gene: TRBV11-3; CDR3 protein: CASSASATYNEQFF
J gene: TRBJ2-2; CDR3 length: 15; V gene: TRBV6-2/TRBV6-3; CDR3 protein: CASSPSGRGNGELFF
J gene: TRBJ1-5; CDR3 length: 14; V gene: TRBV27; CDR3 protein: CASSLRTGHQPQHF
J gene: TRBJ2-5; CDR3 length: 11; V gene: TRBV28; CDR3 protein: CASIQGVAQYF
J gene: TRBJ2-7; CDR3 length: 14; V gene: TRBV9; CDR3 protein: CASSVGVRADEQYF
J gene: TRBJ2-1; CDR3 length: 14; V gene: TRBV7-9; CDR3 protein: CASSFSAGGTEQFF
J gene: TRBJ2-4; CDR3 length: 15; V gene: TRBV7-2; CDR3 protein: CASSTRGGSSNIQYF
J gene: TRBJ1-6; CDR3 length: 14; V gene: TRBV11-2; CDR3 protein: CASSYGQRNSPLHF
J gene: TRBJ2-3; CDR3 length: 17; V gene: TRBV7-6; CDR3 protein: CASSETSGRSPTDTQYF
J gene: TRBJ2-6; CDR3 length: 13; V gene: TRBV20-1; CDR3 protein: CSVIGPGANVLTF
J gene: TRBJ1-6; CDR3 length: 16; V gene: TRBV20-1; CDR3 protein: CSARVLQGAFNSPLHF
J gene: TRBJ2-5; CDR3 length: 16; V gene: TRBV4-2; CDR3 protein: CASSQSIAGREETQYF
J gene: TRBJ2-7; CDR3 length: 14; V gene: TRBV10-3; CDR3 protein: CAISDKSDNYEQYF
J gene: TRBJ2-1; CDR3 length: 17; V gene: TRBV4-2; CDR3 protein: CASSQSPLGAAYNEQFF
J gene: TRBJ2-1; CDR3 length: 14; V gene: TRBV7-6; CDR3 protein: CASSTERQAHEQFF
J gene: TRBJ2-1; CDR3 length: 14; V gene: TRBV18; CDR3 protein: CASTRSFPYNEQFF
J gene: TRBJ2-7; CDR3 length: 15; V gene: TRBV28; CDR3 protein: CASSSGTGGAIQQYF
J gene: TRBJ2-5; CDR3 length: 15; V gene: TRBV24-1; CDR3 protein: CATSDPLTDKETQYF
J gene: TRBJ2-1; CDR3 length: 12; V gene: TRBV5-1; CDR3 protein: CASSLAEREQFF
J gene: TRBJ2-5; CDR3 length: 14; V gene: TRBV20-1; CDR3 protein: CSARVSGIQETQYF
J gene: TRBJ1-5; CDR3 length: 20; V gene: TRBV15; CDR3 protein: CATSRDLAGLNPGEHQPQHF
J gene: TRBJ2-5; CDR3 length: 16; V gene: TRBV3-1; CDR3 protein: CASSPGLAPHQETQYF
J gene: TRBJ2-5; CDR3 length: 14; V gene: TRBV10-3; CDR3 protein: CAISGGRDGETQYF
J gene: TRBJ2-5; CDR3 length: 15; V gene: TRBV2; CDR3 protein: CASRVDRGEQETQYF
J gene: TRBJ2-1; CDR3 length: 15; V gene: TRBV11-3; CDR3 protein: CASSRTGTEFNEQFF
J gene: TRBJ2-7; CDR3 length: 11; V gene: TRBV7-2; CDR3 protein: CASSLGGQQYF
J gene: TRBJ1-4; CDR3 length: 12; V gene: TRBV7-2; CDR3 protein: CASSPPAEKLFF
J gene: TRBJ1-1; CDR3 length: 13; V gene: TRBV11-2; CDR3 protein: CASSPSPDTEAFF
J gene: TRBJ2-5; CDR3 length: 17; V gene: TRBV4-3; CDR3 protein: CASSQDRSNGARETQYF